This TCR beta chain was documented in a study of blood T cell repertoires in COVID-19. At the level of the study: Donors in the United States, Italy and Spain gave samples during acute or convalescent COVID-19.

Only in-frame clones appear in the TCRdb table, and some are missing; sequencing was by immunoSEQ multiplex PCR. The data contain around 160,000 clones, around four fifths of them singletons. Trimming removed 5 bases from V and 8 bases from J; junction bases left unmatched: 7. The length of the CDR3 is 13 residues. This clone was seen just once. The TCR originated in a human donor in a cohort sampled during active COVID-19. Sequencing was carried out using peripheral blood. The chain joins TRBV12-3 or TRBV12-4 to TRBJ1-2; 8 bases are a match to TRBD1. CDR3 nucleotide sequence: TGTGCCAGCAGTCGCACAGGGGGTTGGGGCTACACCTTC. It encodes CASSRTGGWGYTF.